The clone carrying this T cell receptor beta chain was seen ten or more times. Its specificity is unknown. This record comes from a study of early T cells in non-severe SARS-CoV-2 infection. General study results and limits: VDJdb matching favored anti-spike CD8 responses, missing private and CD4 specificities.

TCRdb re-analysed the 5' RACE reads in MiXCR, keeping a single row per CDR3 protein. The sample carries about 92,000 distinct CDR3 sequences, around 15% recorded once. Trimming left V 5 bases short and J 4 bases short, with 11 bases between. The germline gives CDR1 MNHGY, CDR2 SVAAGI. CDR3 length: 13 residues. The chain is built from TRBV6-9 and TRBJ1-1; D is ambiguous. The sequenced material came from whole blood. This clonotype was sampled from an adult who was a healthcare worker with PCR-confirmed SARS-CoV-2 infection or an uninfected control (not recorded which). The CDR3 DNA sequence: TGTGCCAGCAGTCCCTGCCACACCACTGAAGCTTTCTTT. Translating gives CASSPCHTTEAFF.